The clone carrying this T cell receptor (beta chain) was recorded at least ten times. Its antigen remains unknown. This sample is part of a study of regulatory T cells in long-lasting Graves disease. Study outcomes and limitations: Among samples with persistent disease, TRBV28, TRBJ1-2 and TRBJ2-5 were favored. Between persistent patients, roughly 2,600 public clonotypes were shared, exceeding the 966 shared between new patients.

Time point here: persistent/refractory GD, antithyroid drugs over 5 years with positive TRAb. PBMC RNA served as the TCR library source. In building TCR beta libraries, iRepertoire HTBI primers were used together with Arm-PCR of CDR3 regions. TCRdb redid the calling of the multiplex PCR reads with MiXCR, one entry per CDR3 protein. In the table there are some 370,000 distinct CDR3 sequences, more than 20% of which are singletons. The CDR3 covers 14 residues. Germline V gene lookup returns CDR1 SGHTA and CDR2 FQGNSA. Trimming cost V 1 base and J 8 bases; bases outside gene matches: 5. V gene TRBV7-2 combines with J gene TRBJ1-2; 9 nucleotides agree with TRBD1. Specimen: peripheral blood mononuclear cells (PBMCs), collected when the disease was refractory, from a patient treated with antithyroid drugs. The receptor comes from a female donor with Graves disease. CDR3 bases: TGTGCCAGCAGCTTAGTAGGGACAGGGTTGGGCTACACCTTC. Translating gives CASSLVGTGLGYTF.